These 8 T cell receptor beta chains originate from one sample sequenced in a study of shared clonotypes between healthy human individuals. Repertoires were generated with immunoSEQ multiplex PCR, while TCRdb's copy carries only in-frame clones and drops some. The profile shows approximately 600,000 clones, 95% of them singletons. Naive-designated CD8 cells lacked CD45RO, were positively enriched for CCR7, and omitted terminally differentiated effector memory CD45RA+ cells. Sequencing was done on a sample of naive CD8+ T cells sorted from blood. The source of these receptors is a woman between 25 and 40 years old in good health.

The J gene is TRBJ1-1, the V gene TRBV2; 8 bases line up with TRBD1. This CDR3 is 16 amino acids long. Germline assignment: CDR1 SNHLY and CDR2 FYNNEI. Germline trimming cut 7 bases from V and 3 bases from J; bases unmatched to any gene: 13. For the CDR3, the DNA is TGTGCCAGCACCCGGATAGTGCAGGGGGCGGACACTGAAGCTTTCTTT. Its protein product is CASTRIVQGADTEAFF.

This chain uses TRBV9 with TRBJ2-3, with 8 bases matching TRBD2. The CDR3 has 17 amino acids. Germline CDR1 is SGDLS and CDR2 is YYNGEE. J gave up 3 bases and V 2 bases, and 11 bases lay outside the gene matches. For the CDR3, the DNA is TGTGCCAGCAGCGTTGGTAGTAGCGGGATAGGAACAGATACGCAGTATTTT. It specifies CASSVGSSGIGTDTQYF. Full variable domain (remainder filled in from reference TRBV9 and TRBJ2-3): DSGVTQTPKHLITATGQRVTLRCSPRSGDLSVYWYQQSLDQGLQFLIQYYNGEERAKGNILERFSAQQFPDLHSELNLSSLELGDSALYFCASSVGSSGIGTDTQYFGPGTRLTVL.

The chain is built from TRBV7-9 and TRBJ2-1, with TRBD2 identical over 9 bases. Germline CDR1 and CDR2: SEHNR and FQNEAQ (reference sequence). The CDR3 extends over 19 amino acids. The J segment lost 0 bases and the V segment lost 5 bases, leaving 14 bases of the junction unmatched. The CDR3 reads CASSPHGAGGPHSYNEQFF. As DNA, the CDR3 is TGTGCCAGCAGCCCTCATGGGGCGGGAGGGCCGCACTCCTACAATGAGCAGTTCTTC.

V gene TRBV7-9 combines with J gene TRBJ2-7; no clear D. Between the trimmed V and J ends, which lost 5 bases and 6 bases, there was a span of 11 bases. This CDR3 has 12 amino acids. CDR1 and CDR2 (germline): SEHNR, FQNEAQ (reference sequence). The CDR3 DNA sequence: TGTGCCAGCAGCCCCCGAGGCCCCGAGCAGTACTTC. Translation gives CASSPRGPEQYF. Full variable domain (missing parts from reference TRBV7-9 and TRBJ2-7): DTGVSQNPRHKITKRGQNVTFRCDPISEHNRLYWYRQTLGQGPEFLTYFQNEAQLEKSRLLSDRFSAERPKGSFSTLEIQRTEQGDSAMYLCASSPRGPEQYFGPGTRLTVT.

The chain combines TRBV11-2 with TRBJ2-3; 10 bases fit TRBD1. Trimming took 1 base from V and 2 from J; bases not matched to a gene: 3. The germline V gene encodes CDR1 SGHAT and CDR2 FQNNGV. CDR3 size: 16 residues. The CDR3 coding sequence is TGTGCCAGCAGCTTAGGGACAGGGGGACCCACAGATACGCAGTATTTT. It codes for CASSLGTGGPTDTQYF.

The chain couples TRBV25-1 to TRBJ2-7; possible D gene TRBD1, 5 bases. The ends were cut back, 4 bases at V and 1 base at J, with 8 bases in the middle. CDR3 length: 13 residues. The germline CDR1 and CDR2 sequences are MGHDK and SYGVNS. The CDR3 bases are TGTGCCAGCAGTGTGGGGCTATCCTACGAGCAGTACTTC. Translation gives CASSVGLSYEQYF.

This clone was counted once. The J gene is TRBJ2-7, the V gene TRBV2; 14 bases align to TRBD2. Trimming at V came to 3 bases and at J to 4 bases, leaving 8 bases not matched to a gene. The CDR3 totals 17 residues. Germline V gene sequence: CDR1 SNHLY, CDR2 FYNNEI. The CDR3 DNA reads TGTGCCAGCAGTGATGAAGGGACTAGCGGGAGTCTATACGAGCAGTACTTC. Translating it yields CASSDEGTSGSLYEQYF.

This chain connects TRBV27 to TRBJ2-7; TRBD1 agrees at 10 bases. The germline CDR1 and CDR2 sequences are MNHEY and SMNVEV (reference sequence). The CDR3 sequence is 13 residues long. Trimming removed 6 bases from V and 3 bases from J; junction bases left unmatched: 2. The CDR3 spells CASRDRGFYEQYF. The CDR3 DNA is TGTGCCAGCAGGGACAGGGGGTTCTACGAGCAGTACTTC.